This T cell receptor (beta chain) was recorded in a study of blood T cell repertoires in COVID-19. Method: immunoSEQ multiplex PCR; TCRdb's copy keeps in-frame clones and lacks some. The sample shows about 350,000 clones, 86% of them seen only once. CDR1 and CDR2 (germline): ENHRY, SYGVKD. Trimming at V came to 2 bases and at J to 8 bases, leaving 1 base not matched to a gene. This CDR3 has 12 residues. The gene calls are TRBV10-3 and TRBJ1-2; 8 nucleotides agree with TRBD1. Sequencing used peripheral blood. The sequence was obtained from a woman aged 60-75 years with COVID-19, enrolled during active disease. The CDR3 nucleotides are TGTGCCATCAGTGAGGGGACAGGAGGCTACACCTTC. Translated, it gives CAISEGTGGYTF.